The next 22 T cell receptor beta chains were all read from a single sample in a study of OX40 agonist ivuxolimab in advanced cancers. Profiled with immunoSEQ multiplex PCR; TCRdb holds only in-frame clones, not every one. The sample shows roughly 92,000 clones, 91% of them seen only once. This sample comprised CD4+ or CD8+ T cells sorted from blood, obtained in a trial of the OX40 agonist ivuxolimab. The source is an adult with an advanced solid tumor such as melanoma, head and neck, liver or kidney cancer.

V usage is TRBV11-2 and J usage is TRBJ2-7; no clear D. Per the germline V gene, CDR1 is SGHAT and CDR2 is FQNNGV. V dropped 0 bases and J dropped 7 bases, with 13 bases sitting between them. The CDR3 has 14 amino acids. The CDR3 region is CASSLDNPVIEQYF. In DNA, the CDR3 is TGTGCCAGCAGCTTAGATAATCCAGTTATTGAGCAGTACTTC.

This clone was seen just once. This sequence joins TRBV18 and TRBJ2-1, with 10 nucleotides matching TRBD2. The CDR3 consists of 14 residues. Germline CDR1 and CDR2: KGHSH and LQKENI. V trimming: 5 bases; J trimming: 4 bases; junction bases outside the gene matches: 2. CDR3 region: CASSTSGNYNEQFF. The CDR3 DNA is TGTGCCAGCTCAACTAGCGGGAATTACAATGAGCAGTTCTTC.

V usage is TRBV5-1 and J usage is TRBJ2-7; TRBD2 matches 14 bases. V gave up 0 bases and J gave up 6 bases; unmatched junction bases: 11. The CDR3 loop spans 18 amino acids. Germline assignment: CDR1 SGHRS and CDR2 YFSETQ. As DNA, the CDR3 is TGCGCCAGCAGCTTGGTCCGACGACTAGCGGGAGGGCCGCTCGAGCAGTACTTC. Its protein is CASSLVRRLAGGPLEQYF.

The rearrangement joins TRBV7-9 to TRBJ2-7; the D gene could be TRBD1 or TRBD2 (5 bases each). V was cut by 4 bases and J by 1 base, with 20 bases left in between. The CDR3 covers 17 residues. Germline values: CDR1 SEHNR, CDR2 FQNEAQ (reference sequence). As DNA, the CDR3 is TGTGCCAGCAGCTCTAGGACCGGGACGGAGTTATCCTACGAGCAGTACTTC. It specifies CASSSRTGTELSYEQYF.

This clone is a singleton in its sample. This chain uses TRBV30 with TRBJ2-1; tentative D call: TRBD2 (6 bases). The V and J ends lost 2 bases and 3 bases respectively, with 11 bases between them. This CDR3 region has 14 residues. The V gene's germline CDR1 is GTSNPN and CDR2 SVGIG (reference sequence). CDR3 sequence: CAWSLAGYYNEQFF. As DNA, the CDR3 is TGTGCCTGGAGTTTGGCGGGATACTACAATGAGCAGTTCTTC. Combining the CDR3 with reference TRBV30 and TRBJ2-1 gives the whole variable domain SQTIHQWPATLVQPVGSPLSLECTVEGTSNPNLYWYRQAAGRGLQLLFYSVGIGQISSEVPQNLSASRPQDRQFILSSKKLLLSDSGFYLCAWSLAGYYNEQFFGPGTRLTVL.

This chain uses TRBV5-1 with TRBJ2-1; 14 positions match TRBD2. This CDR3 is built from 15 residues. Germline CDR1 reads SGHRS; CDR2 reads YFSETQ. The ends lost 4 bases at V and 9 bases at J; junction bases unmatched: 6. This chain's CDR3 is CASSTRTSGGTEQFF. DNA for the CDR3: TGCGCCAGCAGCACCCGGACTAGCGGGGGGACTGAGCAGTTCTTC.

The chain couples TRBV5-4 to TRBJ1-1; 8 nucleotides agree with TRBD1. Germline V gene lookup returns CDR1 SGHNT and CDR2 YYREEE (reference sequence). This CDR3 has 15 residues. J was trimmed by 5 bases and V by 5 bases; bases with no gene match: 11. The CDR3 here is CASSYTQGAGTEAFF. The CDR3 DNA follows: TGTGCCAGCAGTTACACCCAGGGGGCTGGGACTGAAGCTTTCTTT. Full variable domain (remainder filled in from reference TRBV5-4 and TRBJ1-1): ETGVTQSPTHLIKTRGQQVTLRCSSQSGHNTVSWYQQALGQGPQFIFQYYREEENGRGNFPPRFSGLQFPNYSSELNVNALELDDSALYLCASSYTQGAGTEAFFGQGTRLTVV.

A single count supports this clone. This rearrangement joins TRBV7-9 to TRBJ1-1; possible D gene TRBD1, 5 bases. The germline CDR1 and CDR2 sequences are SEHNR and FQNEAQ (reference sequence). The CDR3 spans 18 residues. Trimming stripped 8 bases from V and 0 bases from J, with 25 bases between. DNA for the CDR3: TGTGCCAGCTATCGTACTTCAGGGTTCGGGGGTCTGAACACTGAAGCTTTCTTT. This encodes CASYRTSGFGGLNTEAFF.

The chain joins TRBV18 to TRBJ2-7, with 11 bases matching TRBD2. Germline loops: CDR1 KGHSH, CDR2 LQKENI. J was trimmed by 5 bases and V by 5 bases; bases with no gene match: 11. There are 16 residues in the CDR3. This CDR3 is CASSALSGRVRDEQYF. The CDR3 DNA reads TGTGCCAGCTCAGCCCTTAGCGGGAGGGTGAGGGACGAGCAGTACTTC.

The chain employs TRBV5-1 and TRBJ2-5; D is undetermined. Germline assignment: CDR1 SGHRS and CDR2 YFSETQ. This CDR3 contains 13 residues. V was trimmed by 4 bases and J by 5 bases, leaving 12 bases between them. For the CDR3, the DNA is TGCGCCAGCAGCAGTGGACCAGCGGAGACCCAGTACTTC. Translation gives CASSSGPAETQYF.

The rearrangement joins TRBV19 to TRBJ2-1, with TRBD2 identical over 12 bases. The J segment lost 8 bases and the V segment lost 4 bases, leaving 6 bases of the junction unmatched. This CDR3 has 15 amino acids. Germline CDR1 is LNHDA and CDR2 is SQIVND (reference sequence). CDR3 DNA: TGTGCCAGTAGTACTAGCGGGAGGGCGGGAGATGAGCAGTTCTTC. Encoded protein: CASSTSGRAGDEQFF.

This chain connects TRBV6-4 to TRBJ2-1, with 13 bases identical to TRBD2. The CDR3 totals 18 residues. V lost 7 bases and J lost 0; bases outside the gene matches: 9. Germline V gene lookup returns CDR1 MRHNA and CDR2 SNTAGT. Written as DNA, the CDR3 is TGTGCCAGCAAACCCGGGACTAGCGGGGAAAGCTCCTACAATGAGCAGTTCTTC. The encoded protein is CASKPGTSGESSYNEQFF.

This chain links TRBV7-3 with TRBJ1-1, with a weak D call TRBD1 (6 bases). Deletions cut 2 bases from V and 0 bases from J, with 7 bases between. The germline gives CDR1 SGHTA, CDR2 FQGTGA. The CDR3 length is 14 residues. This CDR3 is CASSLQGMNTEAFF. The DNA of the CDR3 is TGTGCCAGCAGCTTACAGGGGATGAACACTGAAGCTTTCTTT.

The chain is built from TRBV5-5 and TRBJ1-1; D is undetermined. Germline lookup yields CDR1 SGHKS and CDR2 YYEKEE (reference sequence). V lost 3 bases, J lost 4 bases, and 10 bases lay in between. CDR3 length: 13 amino acids. This CDR3 reads CASSSIESTEAFF. DNA of the CDR3: TGTGCCAGCAGCTCGATTGAGAGCACTGAAGCTTTCTTT. Based on the CDR3 plus reference TRBV5-5 and TRBJ1-1, the full variable domain is DAGVTQSPTHLIKTRGQQVTLRCSPISGHKSVSWYQQVLGQGPQFIFQYYEKEERGRGNFPDRFSARQFPNYSSELNVNALLLGDSALYLCASSSIESTEAFFGQGTRLTVV.

The chain carries TRBV19 and TRBJ2-3; D not resolved. The CDR3 is made up of 12 amino acids. Germline V gives CDR1 LNHDA, CDR2 SQIVND (reference sequence). Trimming took off 5 bases at V and 1 base at J, with 4 bases between the two ends. The CDR3 DNA is TGTGCCAGTAGTCCTGGCACAGATACGCAGTATTTT. As protein: CASSPGTDTQYF.

The chain is built from TRBV30 and TRBJ1-4, with a tentative D call TRBD1 (5 bases). Germline lookup yields CDR1 GTSNPN and CDR2 SVGIG (reference sequence). The CDR3 is 17 amino acids. The V and J ends lost 0 bases and 0 bases respectively, with 14 bases between them. The CDR3 nucleotides read TGTGCCTGGAGTGTAAAGCAGGGCCAGGCAACTAATGAAAAACTGTTTTTT. Protein: CAWSVKQGQATNEKLFF.

The chain has TRBV28 and TRBJ1-2; D is perhaps TRBD1 (5 bases). In germline, CDR1 is MDHEN, CDR2 SYDVKM. The V end was cut by 7 bases, the J end by 2 bases, with 17 bases between. CDR3 length: 15 amino acids. The CDR3 sequence: CASTPSRVGNYGYTF. CDR3 nucleotide sequence: TGTGCCAGCACCCCGAGCAGGGTAGGGAACTATGGCTACACCTTC.

V is TRBV7-3 and J is TRBJ1-1, with D tentatively TRBD1 (5 bases). V was cut by 5 bases and J by 1 base, with 14 bases left in between. CDR1 SGHTA and CDR2 FQGTGA come from the germline V gene. The CDR3 extends over 15 amino acids. The CDR3 here is CASSLGGAGNTEAFF. Here the CDR3 DNA reads TGTGCCAGCAGCCTAGGAGGGGCCGGGAACACTGAAGCTTTCTTT.

V usage is TRBV18 and J usage is TRBJ2-4, with a weak D call TRBD1 (6 bases). Trimming removed 5 bases from V and 0 bases from J, with 8 bases in between. The CDR3 has 14 residues. Germline values: CDR1 KGHSH, CDR2 LQKENI. CDR3 sequence: CASSADRAKNIQYF. The CDR3 region has the DNA TGTGCCAGCTCAGCGGACAGAGCCAAAAACATTCAGTACTTC.

This clone was recorded a few times. The V call is TRBV11-1, the J call TRBJ1-1; TRBD1 matches 8 bases. CDR1 and CDR2 from the germline V gene are SGHAT and FQDESV (reference sequence). J gave up 6 bases and V 4 bases, and 7 bases lay outside the gene matches. This CDR3 region has 14 residues. CDR3 nucleotides: TGTGCCAGCAGCTCGGTCACAGGGGGGGCTGAAGCTTTCTTT. Translated, it gives CASSSVTGGAEAFF.

The table lists this clone with a few counts. The chain joins TRBV7-8 to TRBJ2-1; 9 nucleotides align to TRBD2. V trimming: 5 bases; J trimming: 6 bases; junction bases outside the gene matches: 5. The germline V gene encodes CDR1 SGHVS and CDR2 FQNEAQ. The CDR3 extends over 14 amino acids. CDR3 bases: TGTGCCAGCAGCCCCGGGACTAGCCGCAATGAGCAGTTCTTC. Translating it yields CASSPGTSRNEQFF.

This clone was detected only a few times. The chain is built from TRBV7-8 and TRBJ1-5; D unclear. The CDR3 sequence is 15 residues long. Trimming cost V 5 bases and J 1 base, with 12 bases left between them. Per the germline V gene, CDR1 is SGHVS and CDR2 is FQNEAQ. CDR3 sequence (DNA): TGTGCCAGCAGCCTAACACGGATCAGCAATCAGCCCCAGCATTTT. Its translation is CASSLTRISNQPQHF.